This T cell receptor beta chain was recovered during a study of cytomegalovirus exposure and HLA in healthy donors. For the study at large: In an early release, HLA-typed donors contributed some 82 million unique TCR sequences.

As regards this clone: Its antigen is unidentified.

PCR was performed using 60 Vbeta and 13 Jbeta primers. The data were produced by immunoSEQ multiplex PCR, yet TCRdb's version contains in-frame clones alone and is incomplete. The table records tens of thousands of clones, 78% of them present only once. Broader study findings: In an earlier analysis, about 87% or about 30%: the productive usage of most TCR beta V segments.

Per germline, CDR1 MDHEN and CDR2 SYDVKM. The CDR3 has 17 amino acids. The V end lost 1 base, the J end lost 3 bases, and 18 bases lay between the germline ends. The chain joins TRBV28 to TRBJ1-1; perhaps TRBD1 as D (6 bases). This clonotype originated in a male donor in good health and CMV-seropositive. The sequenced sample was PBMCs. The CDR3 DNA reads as TGTGCCAGCAGTTTATTAGGGGGAATCCCTGTCCACACTGAAGCTTTCTTT. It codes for CASSLLGGIPVHTEAFF. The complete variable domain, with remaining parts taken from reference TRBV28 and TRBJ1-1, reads DVKVTQSSRYLVKRTGEKVFLECVQDMDHENMFWYRQDPGLGLRLIYFSYDVKMKEKGDIPEGYSVSREKKERFSLILESASTNQTSMYLCASSLLGGIPVHTEAFFGQGTRLTVV.